This TCR beta chain is from a study of T cells in Graves' hyperthyroidism and ophthalmopathy. This CDR3 region has 14 residues. J lost 8 bases, V lost 2 bases, and 5 bases had no gene match. CDR1 and CDR2 from the germline V gene are WNHNN and SYGVQD (reference sequence). Amplification of TCR beta CDR3 regions used RNA as the template. TCR CDR3 regions were first amplified by RT-PCR with HTBI primers. TCRdb re-analysed the multiplex PCR reads in MiXCR, keeping a single row per CDR3 protein. This repertoire shows around 700,000 distinct CDR3 sequences, 18% found once; its top ten account for 16%. The sample was blood. The genes are TRBV10-1 and TRBJ1-4; 7 nucleotides match TRBD1. The sequence was collected from a woman aged 45-59 years with Graves' hyperthyroidism that later progressed to Graves' ophthalmopathy. As DNA, the CDR3 is TGCGCCAGCAGTGAGGACAGGGTGGGCGAAAAACTGTTTTTT. This gives the protein CASSEDRVGEKLFF.